The next 18 T cell receptor beta chains were all read from a single sample in a study of T cells in Graves' hyperthyroidism and ophthalmopathy. TCR beta CDR3 region amplification was performed from RNA transcripts. Primed by the HTBI set, a first-round RT-PCR was run on the TCR CDR3. MiXCR was run by TCRdb on the multiplex PCR reads, yielding one entry per CDR3 protein. The repertoire holds about 620,000 distinct CDR3 sequences, with about 17% as singletons. The sequenced sample consisted of blood. The receptors originated from a woman in her 30s with Graves' hyperthyroidism.

This chain uses TRBV10-3 with TRBJ2-3; 8 bases are shared with TRBD1. The CDR3 consists of 14 residues. After removal of 6 bases from V and 4 bases from J, the junction contained 6 bases not matched to a gene. Germline loops: CDR1 ENHRY, CDR2 SYGVKD. The CDR3 DNA reads as TGTGCCATCAGCCTAGGACAGGGATCAGATACGCAGTATTTT. This encodes CAISLGQGSDTQYF.

This clonotype has a handful of counts. The chain links TRBV6-2 or TRBV6-3 to TRBJ2-1; tentatively, D is TRBD2 (7 bases). The CDR3 contains 17 residues. Germline CDR1 is MNHEY and CDR2 is SVGEGT. Trimming left V 6 bases short and J 4 bases short, with 22 bases between. The CDR3 DNA is TGTGCCAGCAGCCCTCTTCAAGCGGGAAGGGGGTACAATGAGCAGTTCTTC. This sequence encodes CASSPLQAGRGYNEQFF.

This clonotype appeared many times. V gene TRBV28 combines with J gene TRBJ2-3, with a tentative D call TRBD2 (5 bases). Deletions cut 5 bases from V and 2 bases from J, with 17 bases between. The germline V gene has CDR1 MDHEN and CDR2 SYDVKM. The length of the CDR3 is 16 residues. The chain's CDR3 is CASSPNLAKTTDTQYF. The CDR3 DNA reads as TGTGCCAGCAGTCCCAATCTAGCTAAGACCACAGATACGCAGTATTTT. Complete variable domain (other parts from reference TRBV28 and TRBJ2-3): DVKVTQSSRYLVKRTGEKVFLECVQDMDHENMFWYRQDPGLGLRLIYFSYDVKMKEKGDIPEGYSVSREKKERFSLILESASTNQTSMYLCASSPNLAKTTDTQYFGPGTRLTVL.

This clonotype was seen at least ten times. The chain recombines TRBV10-3 with TRBJ1-1; D may be TRBD1 (6 bases). CDR1 is ENHRY, CDR2 SYGVKD, per germline. Trimming removed 5 bases at V and 6 bases at J, with 16 bases between. CDR3 size: 14 residues. The CDR3 DNA is TGTGCCATCAGTCCAACAGGGTATCGGGCTGAAGCTTTCTTT. Residues: CAISPTGYRAEAFF.

This chain links TRBV20-1 with TRBJ2-4; D is unclear. Trimming removed 4 bases from V and 1 base from J, with 14 bases in between. Germline loops: CDR1 DFQATT, CDR2 SNEGSKA (reference sequence). The CDR3 length is 15 residues. The CDR3 here is CSAIATPDAKNIQYF. The CDR3 coding sequence is TGCAGTGCTATCGCCACCCCGGACGCCAAAAACATTCAGTACTTC.

This clonotype was found many times. V is TRBV20-1 and J is TRBJ2-1; a weak D match, TRBD1 (6 bases). Germline CDR1 is DFQATT and CDR2 is SNEGSKA (reference sequence). This CDR3 contains 14 residues. The V gene lost 5 bases and the J gene lost 0 bases, with 11 bases spanning the gap. Here the CDR3 DNA reads TGCAGTGCTGATACAGGGAGCTCCTACAATGAGCAGTTCTTC. Translating it yields CSADTGSSYNEQFF.

The table lists this clonotype with many counts. The V gene is TRBV28, the J gene TRBJ1-2, with D tentatively TRBD1 (6 bases). The CDR3 sequence is 13 residues long. From germline, CDR1 is MDHEN and CDR2 SYDVKM. Deletions cut 5 bases from V and 7 bases from J, with 14 bases between. CDR3 loop: CASSLAGVVGYTF. CDR3 nucleotides: TGTGCCAGCAGTCTCGCAGGGGTTGTTGGCTACACCTTC.

This clonotype was found a few times. The chain has TRBV30 and TRBJ1-6; unclear D gene. V was trimmed by 4 bases and J by 5 bases, leaving 15 bases between them. The CDR3 runs 15 residues. Per germline, CDR1 GTSNPN and CDR2 SVGIG (reference sequence). DNA of the CDR3: TGTGCCTGGATCGGCGGGCAGGTCAATAATTCACCCCTCCACTTT. It translates to CAWIGGQVNNSPLHF.

This clonotype was detected many times. CDR3 sequence reads: CASSQGGEAFF. The CDR3 coding sequence is TGTGCCAGCAGCCAAGGGGGTGAAGCTTTCTTT. The chain has TRBV3-1 and TRBJ1-1; no clear D. Germline-derived CDR1 and CDR2 are LGHDT and YNNKEL (reference sequence). V lost 1 base and J 7 bases, leaving 4 bases between the germline ends. The CDR3 has 11 amino acids.

This clonotype has just a few counts. This sequence joins TRBV7-3 and TRBJ2-2; 10 nucleotides line up with TRBD1. The V segment lost 4 bases and the J segment 6 bases; nucleotides outside the gene matches: 5. The V gene's germline CDR1 is SGHTA and CDR2 FQGTGA. CDR3 length: 15 residues. CDR3 region: CASSSGTGDPGELFF. The CDR3 DNA is TGTGCCAGCAGCTCCGGGACAGGGGACCCCGGGGAGCTGTTTTTT.

This clonotype was counted between two and nine times. This sequence joins TRBV20-1 and TRBJ1-5; D remains ambiguous. The CDR3 is 11 residues long. Germline assignment: CDR1 DFQATT and CDR2 SNEGSKA (reference sequence). Trimming took 5 bases from V and 5 from J, leaving 7 bases between them. CDR3 in DNA: TGCAGTGCTGGTTTGCATCAGCCCCAGCATTTT. This sequence encodes CSAGLHQPQHF.

With respect to this clonotype: An end of the junction differs from the germline gene, which may be a read error. The V gene is TRBV7-9, the J gene TRBJ2-7; 9 nucleotides match TRBD2. From germline, CDR1 is SEHNR and CDR2 FQNEAQ (reference sequence). This CDR3 is 15 amino acids long. Here the CDR3 DNA reads TGTGCCAGCAGCGACCGACTAGCGGAGAACTACGAGCAGTACTTT. It is translated as CASSDRLAENYEQYF.

V gene TRBV4-3 combines with J gene TRBJ1-2; D is unresolved. This CDR3 spans 15 amino acids. Trimming stripped 0 bases from V and 6 bases from J, with 14 bases between. Germline V CDR1 and CDR2: LGHNA, YSLEER. For the CDR3, the DNA is TGCGCCAGCAGCCAAGATCCGCTCGATTCAGATGGCTACACCTTC. Its translation is CASSQDPLDSDGYTF.

Only a few counts were recorded for this clonotype. The rearrangement joins TRBV5-5 to TRBJ2-5; perhaps D is TRBD1 or TRBD2 (5 bases each). Trimming took off 3 bases at V and 5 bases at J, with 14 bases between the two ends. The CDR3 extends over 14 amino acids. Per the germline V gene, CDR1 is SGHKS and CDR2 is YYEKEE (reference sequence). The CDR3 DNA is TGTGCCAGCAGCTCGTGGGGACGGTGGGAGACCCAGTACTTC. Translated, it gives CASSSWGRWETQYF.

The sample holds many counts of this clonotype. The V gene is TRBV11-2, the J gene TRBJ2-1; D is perhaps TRBD1 or TRBD2 (5 bases each). Per germline, CDR1 SGHAT and CDR2 FQNNGV. V dropped 3 bases and J dropped 6 bases, with 15 bases sitting between them. The CDR3 is made up of 15 amino acids. The CDR3 region is CASSFAGTGLNEQFF. The DNA of the CDR3 is TGTGCCAGCAGCTTTGCCGGGACCGGCCTCAATGAGCAGTTCTTC.

The rearrangement joins TRBV12-5 to TRBJ2-1; no firm D call. The CDR3 is made up of 12 amino acids. The ends were cut back, 0 bases at V and 6 bases at J, with 3 bases in the middle. Germline CDR1 is LGHNT and CDR2 is FRNRAP. CDR3 protein: CASGLVSNEQFF. DNA of the CDR3: TGTGCTAGTGGTTTGGTAAGCAATGAGCAGTTCTTC.

With respect to this clonotype: A much larger clone lies one base from this, so it may be a read error. CDR3 region: CASSPTAGAYEQYF. CDR3 coding DNA: TGTGCCAGCAGTCCAACAGCGGGAGCCTACGAGCAGTACTTC. The V call is TRBV12-3 or TRBV12-4, the J call TRBJ2-7, with 8 bases lining up with TRBD2. The CDR3 loop spans 14 amino acids. The V gene end was trimmed by 5 bases and the J gene end by 2 bases; junction bases not matched to a gene: 5.

There are many counts of this clonotype. The V and J genes are TRBV7-2 and TRBJ2-7, with TRBD2 matching over 8 bases. This CDR3 has 14 residues. CDR1 and CDR2 from the germline V gene are SGHTA and FQGNSA. The ends lost 10 bases at V and 3 bases at J; junction bases unmatched: 11. The DNA of the CDR3 is TGTGCCACCACCCCGGGGGGGGAGGGCTACGAGCAGTACTTC. Its protein product is CATTPGGEGYEQYF.